A single sample is the source of the 26 T cell receptor beta chains below, sequenced in a study of shared clonotypes between healthy human individuals. Repertoires were generated with immunoSEQ multiplex PCR, while TCRdb's copy carries only in-frame clones and drops some. The sample comprises 850,000 to 1,200,000 clones, about 77% of which are singletons, and about 1.5% rests with the top ten. Sequenced input: memory CD4+ T cells sorted from blood. Subset given: CD45RA-negative fraction. The receptor source for this set is a man aged 18 to 30 in good health.

The table lists this clone with a count of one. The chain is built from TRBV9 and TRBJ2-7; 9 nucleotides line up with TRBD1. The CDR3 has 14 residues. V shed 4 bases and J 4 bases; nucleotides not matched to a gene: 6. CDR1 and CDR2 (germline): SGDLS, YYNGEE. This CDR3 is CASSPTGGMYEQYF. The DNA of the CDR3 is TGTGCCAGCAGCCCGACAGGGGGAATGTACGAGCAGTACTTC. Drawing the rest from reference TRBV9 and TRBJ2-7, the complete variable domain is DSGVTQTPKHLITATGQRVTLRCSPRSGDLSVYWYQQSLDQGLQFLIQYYNGEERAKGNILERFSAQQFPDLHSELNLSSLELGDSALYFCASSPTGGMYEQYFGPGTRLTVT.

This chain connects TRBV5-4 to TRBJ1-2, with D perhaps matching TRBD1 (5 bases). This CDR3 comprises 17 residues. Looked up from germline, CDR1 is SGHNT and CDR2 is YYREEE (reference sequence). V was trimmed by 0 bases and J by 1 base, leaving 16 bases between them. In DNA form, the CDR3 reads TGTGCCAGCAGCTTGGCCCAGGGTGGCGGGCATAACTATGGCTACACCTTC. Its translation is CASSLAQGGGHNYGYTF.

This rearrangement joins TRBV19 to TRBJ1-5; TRBD1 is a possible D gene (5 bases). V lost 5 bases, J lost 1 base, and 15 bases lay in between. CDR1 and CDR2 (germline): LNHDA, SQIVND (reference sequence). The CDR3 contains 16 residues. CDR3 coding DNA: TGTGCCAGTAGTTCCCAATGGGGGGGGAGCAATCAGCCCCAGCATTTT. As protein: CASSSQWGGSNQPQHF.

This chain joins TRBV6-6 and TRBJ2-5; D is unresolved. Germline V gene data show CDR1 as MNHNY and CDR2 as SVGAGI (reference sequence). This CDR3 spans 12 amino acids. V was trimmed by 2 bases and J by 5 bases, leaving 6 bases between them. CDR3 residues: CASSYVKETQYF. CDR3 sequence (DNA): TGTGCCAGCAGTTACGTGAAGGAGACCCAGTACTTC.

This clone showed up just once. This specimen includes other DNA sequences encoding the same CDR3. The rearrangement links TRBV20-1 to TRBJ2-7; no firm D call. Trimming cost V 5 bases and J 4 bases, with 9 bases left between them. From germline, CDR1 is DFQATT and CDR2 SNEGSKA (reference sequence). The CDR3 has 11 residues. CDR3 sequence: CSAGVEYEQYF. For the CDR3, the DNA is TGCAGTGCTGGAGTCGAGTACGAGCAGTACTTC.

This clone was counted only a few times. This same CDR3 is encoded by further DNA sequences in the sample. The chain links TRBV30 to TRBJ1-1; D may be TRBD1 (6 bases). The CDR3 loop spans 12 amino acids. V was shortened by 3 bases and J by 1 base, with 6 bases between the two germline ends. The germline CDR1 and CDR2 sequences are GTSNPN and SVGIG (reference sequence). CDR3: CAWRTGNTEAFF. The CDR3 region has the DNA TGTGCCTGGAGGACAGGGAACACTGAAGCTTTCTTT.

As regards this clone: This sample includes further DNA sequences coding for the same CDR3. CDR3 DNA: TGTGCCTGGAGTGGGGGAGGGGGCAATCAGCCCCAGCATTTT. Amino acids: CAWSGGGGNQPQHF. The chain employs TRBV30 and TRBJ1-5; a possible D gene is TRBD1 (5 bases). CDR3 length: 14 amino acids. Germline loops: CDR1 GTSNPN, CDR2 SVGIG (reference sequence). The ends were cut back, 1 base at V and 2 bases at J, with 9 bases in the middle.

To note about this clone: The same CDR3 can be traced to other DNA sequences in this sample. The V call is TRBV5-6, the J call TRBJ1-1; 7 nucleotides align to TRBD1. The CDR3 sequence is 14 residues long. The junction had 2 bases not matched to a gene; V was cut back by 3 bases and J by 0 bases. Germline lookup yields CDR1 SGHDT and CDR2 YYEEEE. The CDR3, as DNA: TGTGCCAGCAGCTGGGGACAGCTGAACACTGAAGCTTTCTTT. This codes for CASSWGQLNTEAFF.

The chain couples TRBV28 to TRBJ2-7; 9 bases agree with TRBD1. The germline gives CDR1 MDHEN, CDR2 SYDVKM. CDR3 length equals 14 residues. J lost 3 bases, V lost 5 bases, and 5 bases had no gene match. CDR3 sequence (DNA): TGTGCCAGCAGTGTCCGGGACAGGGACTACGAGCAGTACTTC. This codes for CASSVRDRDYEQYF. The whole variable domain, filled in from reference TRBV28 and TRBJ2-7, reads DVKVTQSSRYLVKRTGEKVFLECVQDMDHENMFWYRQDPGLGLRLIYFSYDVKMKEKGDIPEGYSVSREKKERFSLILESASTNQTSMYLCASSVRDRDYEQYFGPGTRLTVT.

Turning to this clone: Additional DNA sequences in this sample encode the identical CDR3. V and J are TRBV30 and TRBJ1-1; D is ambiguous. Germline assignment: CDR1 GTSNPN and CDR2 SVGIG (reference sequence). The V end lost 1 base, the J end lost 1 base, and 7 bases lay between the germline ends. This CDR3 is built from 13 residues. CDR3: CAWSGQANTEAFF. CDR3 sequence (DNA): TGTGCCTGGAGTGGGCAGGCGAACACTGAAGCTTTCTTT.

On this clone itself: This CDR3 is also generated by other DNA sequences in the sample. The chain couples TRBV2 to TRBJ2-5; 7 nucleotides align to TRBD1. CDR1 SNHLY and CDR2 FYNNEI come from the germline V gene. Trimming took 6 bases from V and 2 from J; bases not matched to a gene: 6. The CDR3 has 14 residues. The CDR3 sequence: CASSADRAQETQYF. In nucleotides, the CDR3 is TGTGCCAGCAGCGCTGACAGGGCTCAAGAGACCCAGTACTTC.

This rearrangement joins TRBV5-1 to TRBJ2-3; D not resolved. The V and J ends lost 4 bases and 2 bases respectively, with 2 bases between them. Germline V gene sequence: CDR1 SGHRS, CDR2 YFSETQ. This CDR3 contains 11 residues. The CDR3 DNA reads TGCGCCAGCAGCGCCACAGATACGCAGTATTTT. Protein product: CASSATDTQYF.

The chain carries TRBV2 and TRBJ2-4; possibly TRBD2 for D (5 bases). V was pared by 6 bases and J by 0 bases, with 9 bases between. This CDR3 has 14 amino acids. Looked up from germline, CDR1 is SNHLY and CDR2 is FYNNEI. The CDR3 sequence is CASRGELAKNIQYF. In nucleotides, the CDR3 is TGTGCCAGCAGGGGAGAACTAGCCAAAAACATTCAGTACTTC.

This clone was detected once. This CDR3 is also generated by other DNA sequences in the sample. J is TRBJ2-5 and V is TRBV6-6, with a possible D match to TRBD1 (5 bases). From germline, CDR1 is MNHNY and CDR2 SVGAGI (reference sequence). The CDR3 extends over 12 amino acids. V was pared by 2 bases and J by 5 bases, with 6 bases between. CDR3 coding DNA: TGTGCCAGCAGTTACAGGGGCGAGACCCAGTACTTC. Amino acid sequence: CASSYRGETQYF.

The chain carries TRBV5-6 and TRBJ2-1, with 10 bases aligning to TRBD1. The V gene end was trimmed by 4 bases and the J gene end by 7 bases; junction bases not matched to a gene: 11. In germline, CDR1 is SGHDT, CDR2 YYEEEE. The CDR3 has 16 residues. CDR3 protein: CASSPDRGRYFNEQFF. The CDR3 DNA reads TGTGCCAGCAGCCCCGACAGGGGGCGATATTTTAATGAGCAGTTCTTC. Complete variable domain (other parts from reference TRBV5-6 and TRBJ2-1): DAGVTQSPTHLIKTRGQQVTLRCSPKSGHDTVSWYQQALGQGPQFIFQYYEEEERQRGNFPDRFSGHQFPNYSSELNVNALLLGDSALYLCASSPDRGRYFNEQFFGPGTRLTVL.

This clone was seen a handful of times. The chain is built from TRBV18 and TRBJ2-5, with a possible D match to TRBD2 (5 bases). Trimming took 5 bases from V and 3 from J, leaving 10 bases between them. Germline V gives CDR1 KGHSH, CDR2 LQKENI. CDR3 length equals 13 residues. The CDR3 DNA reads as TGTGCCAGCTCAAGTAATAGCGAAGAGACCCAGTACTTC. Its translation: CASSSNSEETQYF.

In its sample, this clone was seen a few times. The chain uses TRBV30 and TRBJ1-6; no reliable D call. Trimming removed 5 bases from V and 9 bases from J, with 14 bases in between. This CDR3 spans 13 amino acids. From germline, CDR1 is GTSNPN and CDR2 SVGIG (reference sequence). The CDR3 reads CAWRTGQGSPLHF. The CDR3 DNA reads as TGTGCCTGGCGTACCGGGCAAGGTTCACCCCTCCACTTT.

With respect to this clone: Other DNA sequences of this sample code for an identical CDR3. The V call is TRBV27, the J call TRBJ1-1; no clear D gene. This CDR3 contains 15 residues. CDR1 MNHEY and CDR2 SMNVEV come from the germline V gene (reference sequence). The V end lost 0 bases, the J end lost 0 bases, and 8 bases lay between the germline ends. CDR3 DNA: TGTGCCAGCAGTTTATCTTGGGGAATGAACACTGAAGCTTTCTTT. This gives the protein CASSLSWGMNTEAFF.

The chain has TRBV5-4 and TRBJ1-2; D not certain. Germline V gives CDR1 SGHNT, CDR2 YYREEE (reference sequence). The CDR3 runs 13 residues. Between the trimmed V and J ends, which lost 4 bases and 4 bases, there was a span of 11 bases. The CDR3 coding sequence is TGTGCCAGCAGCCCCGAACAGTCCTATGGCTACACCTTC. Translation: CASSPEQSYGYTF.

The chain combines TRBV18 with TRBJ2-3; D uncertain. Between the trimmed V and J ends, which lost 1 base and 2 bases, there was a span of 10 bases. The CDR3 spans 15 residues. CDR1 and CDR2 from the germline V gene are KGHSH and LQKENI. The chain's CDR3 is CASSPLQSYTDTQYF. Written as DNA, the CDR3 is TGTGCCAGCTCACCACTACAATCCTACACAGATACGCAGTATTTT. Together with reference TRBV18 and TRBJ2-3, the CDR3 gives the full variable domain: NAGVMQNPRHLVRRRGQEARLRCSPMKGHSHVYWYRQLPEEGLKFMVYLQKENIIDESGMPKERFSAEFPKEGPSILRIQQVVRGDSAAYFCASSPLQSYTDTQYFGPGTRLTVL.

The chain uses TRBV11-3 and TRBJ2-2; D possibly corresponds to TRBD1 (6 bases). The CDR3 extends over 17 amino acids. Germline lookup yields CDR1 SGHNT and CDR2 YENEEA. V was clipped by 5 bases and J by 6 bases, with 22 bases between them. DNA of the CDR3: TGTGCCAGCAGCCCCAACAGGGCTACCGGAGAATCCGGGGAGCTGTTTTTT. It yields the protein CASSPNRATGESGELFF.

The chain combines TRBV10-3 with TRBJ2-5; D may be TRBD1 (6 bases). The CDR3 totals 16 residues. Deletions cut 6 bases from V and 4 bases from J, with 21 bases between. Germline V gene lookup returns CDR1 ENHRY and CDR2 SYGVKD. In DNA, the CDR3 is TGTGCCATCAGCCCTACAGGGCCGGGCCCGGGAGAGACCCAGTACTTC. Amino acid sequence: CAISPTGPGPGETQYF.

The CDR3 loop reads CASSLVSGGQETQYF. The CDR3 DNA sequence: TGTGCCAGCAGCTTAGTTAGCGGGGGGCAAGAGACCCAGTACTTC. The chain uses TRBV11-3 and TRBJ2-5, with 10 bases that match TRBD2. From germline, CDR1 is SGHNT and CDR2 YENEEA. The CDR3 totals 15 residues. Trimming took 1 base from V and 2 from J; bases not matched to a gene: 1.

V and J are TRBV6-1 and TRBJ1-3, with D uncertain. Per germline, CDR1 MNHNS and CDR2 SASEGT. The CDR3 consists of 15 residues. V was cut by 2 bases and J by 0 bases, with 8 bases left in between. CDR3 protein: CASSERVYSGNTIYF. CDR3 nucleotide sequence: TGTGCCAGCAGTGAACGGGTATACTCTGGAAACACCATATATTTT.

This clone was counted once. The chain joins TRBV5-4 to TRBJ1-1; TRBD1 might be the D (6 bases). The CDR3 covers 13 residues. Germline CDR1 and CDR2: SGHNT and YYREEE (reference sequence). V lost 3 bases to trimming and J lost 4 bases, with 10 bases between them. CDR3: CASSSGQSTEAFF. CDR3 in DNA: TGTGCCAGCAGCTCAGGACAGAGCACTGAAGCTTTCTTT.

In the case of this clone: The sample has other DNA sequences that encode this CDR3 too. The V call is TRBV7-9, the J call TRBJ2-7; D is uncertain. Germline loops: CDR1 SEHNR, CDR2 FQNEAQ (reference sequence). V was cut by 1 base and J by 1 base, with 2 bases left in between. The length of the CDR3 is 12 residues. The chain's CDR3 is CASSLVSYEQYF. The CDR3 bases are TGTGCCAGCAGCTTAGTATCCTACGAGCAGTACTTC.